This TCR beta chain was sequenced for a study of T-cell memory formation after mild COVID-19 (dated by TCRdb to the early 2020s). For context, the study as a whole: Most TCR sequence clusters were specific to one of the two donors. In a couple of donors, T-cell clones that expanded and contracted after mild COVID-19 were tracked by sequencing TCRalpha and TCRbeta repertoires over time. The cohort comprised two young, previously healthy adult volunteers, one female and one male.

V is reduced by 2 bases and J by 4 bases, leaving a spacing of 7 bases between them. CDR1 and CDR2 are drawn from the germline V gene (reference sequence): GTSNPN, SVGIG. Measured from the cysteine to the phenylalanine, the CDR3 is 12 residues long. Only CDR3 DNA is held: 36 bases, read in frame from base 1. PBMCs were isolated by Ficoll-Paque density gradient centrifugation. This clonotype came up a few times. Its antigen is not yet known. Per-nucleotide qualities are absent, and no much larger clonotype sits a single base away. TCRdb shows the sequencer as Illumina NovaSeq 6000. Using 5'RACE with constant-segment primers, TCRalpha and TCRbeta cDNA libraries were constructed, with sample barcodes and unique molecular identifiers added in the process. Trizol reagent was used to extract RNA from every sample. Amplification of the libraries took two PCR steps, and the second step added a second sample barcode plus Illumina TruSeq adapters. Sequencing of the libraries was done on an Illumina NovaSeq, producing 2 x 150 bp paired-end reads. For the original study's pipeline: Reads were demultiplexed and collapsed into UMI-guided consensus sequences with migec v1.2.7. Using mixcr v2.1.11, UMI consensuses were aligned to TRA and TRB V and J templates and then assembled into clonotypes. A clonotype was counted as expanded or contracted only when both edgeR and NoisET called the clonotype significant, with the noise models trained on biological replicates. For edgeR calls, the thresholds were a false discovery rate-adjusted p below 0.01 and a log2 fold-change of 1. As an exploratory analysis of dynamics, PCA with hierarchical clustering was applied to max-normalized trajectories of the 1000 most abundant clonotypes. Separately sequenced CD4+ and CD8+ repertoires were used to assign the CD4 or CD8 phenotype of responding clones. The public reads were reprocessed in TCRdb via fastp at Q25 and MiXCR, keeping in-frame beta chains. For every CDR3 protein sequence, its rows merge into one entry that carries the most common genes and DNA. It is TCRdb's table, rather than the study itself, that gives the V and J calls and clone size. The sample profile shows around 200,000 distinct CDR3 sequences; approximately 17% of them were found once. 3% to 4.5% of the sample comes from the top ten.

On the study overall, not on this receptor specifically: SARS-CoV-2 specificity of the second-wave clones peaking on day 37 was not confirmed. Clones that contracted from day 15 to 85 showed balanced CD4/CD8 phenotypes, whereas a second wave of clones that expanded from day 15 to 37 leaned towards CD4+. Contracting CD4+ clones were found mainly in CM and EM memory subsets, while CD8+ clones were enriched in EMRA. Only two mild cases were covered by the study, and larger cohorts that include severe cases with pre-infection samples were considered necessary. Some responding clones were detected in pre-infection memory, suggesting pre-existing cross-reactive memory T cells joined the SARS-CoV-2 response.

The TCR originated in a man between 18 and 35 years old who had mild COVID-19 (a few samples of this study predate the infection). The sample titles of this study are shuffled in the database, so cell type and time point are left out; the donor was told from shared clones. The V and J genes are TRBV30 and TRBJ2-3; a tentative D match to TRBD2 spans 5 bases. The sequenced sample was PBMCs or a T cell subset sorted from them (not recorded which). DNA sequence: TGTGCCTGGAGTACGGAGGCAGATACGCAGTATTTT. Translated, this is CAWSTEADTQYF.